This entry is about one TCR beta chain. Its antigen remains unidentified. This entry comes from a study of CD8 T cells in ankylosing spondylitis. Study results and caveats: Clones linked with disease were CD8+ and fairly uncommon in the peripheral blood. Previous work reported some of these motif variants in the synovial fluid and blood of reactive arthritis.

In TCRdb, the 5' RACE reads were re-called with MiXCR into one record per CDR3 protein. There are 250,000 to 400,000 distinct CDR3 sequences in the sample; more than 9% occur only once, and roughly 9.2% lies in the top ten. The origin of this receptor is a female donor with ankylosing spondylitis or in good health (not recorded which). The sample was blood, either unsorted or a sorted T cell fraction (not recorded which).

For the CDR3, the DNA is TGTGCCAGCAGGATACCGCTGGGAGAGACCCAGTACTTC. Protein sequence: CASRIPLGETQYF. V is TRBV28 and J is TRBJ2-5; no clear D. Between the trimmed V and J ends, which lost 6 bases and 4 bases, there was a span of 12 bases. This CDR3 spans 13 amino acids. Germline CDR1 MDHEN, CDR2 SYDVKM.